The 32 T cell receptor beta chains given below trace back to one sample, sequenced in a study of identifying expanded T cells in peripheral blood. Produced via immunoSEQ multiplex PCR; TCRdb's table is partial and in-frame only. This table holds 90,000 to 120,000 clones, approximately 90% found once. Sequenced input: blood. Receptors were obtained from a person between 18 and 75 years old in good health.

This sequence joins TRBV20-1 and TRBJ1-2, with D hard to call. From germline, CDR1 is DFQATT and CDR2 SNEGSKA (reference sequence). Trimming left V 0 bases short and J 8 bases short, with 7 bases between. The CDR3 has 11 amino acids. For the CDR3, the DNA is TGCAGTGCTAGAGATTTCAGCGGCTACACCTTC. Encoded protein: CSARDFSGYTF.

The chain joins TRBV5-8 to TRBJ2-3; D remains ambiguous. Germline V gene data show CDR1 as SGHTS and CDR2 as YDEGEE. V was trimmed by 4 bases and J by 0 bases, leaving 12 bases between them. CDR3 length: 15 residues. CDR3 nucleotides: TGTGCCAGCAGCCTGCTCATAGGTAGCACAGATACGCAGTATTTT. Its protein is CASSLLIGSTDTQYF.

The chain combines TRBV6-5 with TRBJ2-3; possibly TRBD1 or TRBD2 for D (6 bases each). The CDR3 consists of 15 residues. Between the trimmed V and J ends, which lost 2 bases and 2 bases, there was a span of 11 bases. Germline CDR1 is MNHEY and CDR2 is SVGAGI. The CDR3 region is CASSYLRGLTDTQYF. The CDR3 DNA reads TGTGCCAGCAGTTACCTTCGGGGGCTCACAGATACGCAGTATTTT.

The V gene is TRBV7-2, the J gene TRBJ1-1; D is possibly TRBD1 (6 bases). Germline CDR1 reads SGHTA; CDR2 reads FQGNSA. The CDR3 runs 15 residues. Trimming cost V 1 base and J 0 bases, with 9 bases left between them. Here the CDR3 DNA reads TGTGCCAGCAGCTTAGGTACAGGGATGAACACTGAAGCTTTCTTT. This encodes CASSLGTGMNTEAFF.

This clone was detected only once. CDR3 loop: CASSLSGTALSGNTIYF. CDR3 DNA: TGTGCCAGCAGTTTATCAGGGACCGCCCTCTCTGGAAACACCATATATTTT. The rearrangement joins TRBV27 to TRBJ1-3, with a tentative D call TRBD1 (5 bases). The CDR3 contains 17 residues. The V gene's germline CDR1 is MNHEY and CDR2 SMNVEV (reference sequence). Trimming removed 0 bases at V and 0 bases at J, with 12 bases between.

The chain joins TRBV2 to TRBJ1-2; D unclear. The CDR3 runs to 13 residues. V lost 7 bases, J lost 2 bases, and 11 bases lay in between. Per germline, CDR1 SNHLY and CDR2 FYNNEI. CDR3: CASKQNSNYGYTF. The CDR3 DNA reads TGTGCCAGCAAGCAAAACAGCAACTATGGCTACACCTTC.

The chain combines TRBV2 with TRBJ2-2; the match to TRBD2 covers 14 bases. The junction had 10 bases not matched to a gene; V was cut back by 6 bases and J by 4 bases. CDR1 SNHLY and CDR2 FYNNEI come from the germline V gene. This CDR3 contains 18 residues. The CDR3 bases are TGTGCCAGCAGGTCTCCACGGACTAGCGGGGGGTTCACCGGGGAGCTGTTTTTT. It yields the protein CASRSPRTSGGFTGELFF.

The gene calls are TRBV13 and TRBJ2-7; no reliable D call. CDR1 PRHDT and CDR2 FYEKMQ come from the germline V gene (reference sequence). The CDR3 is 13 amino acids. Trimming took 0 bases from V and 4 from J, leaving 7 bases between them. CDR3 in DNA: TGTGCCAGCAGCTTAGGCGGAAATTACGAGCAGTACTTC. Translation gives CASSLGGNYEQYF.

This clone came up a few times. The gene calls are TRBV5-1 and TRBJ1-1; D uncertain. CDR3 size: 12 residues. Germline V lookup: CDR1 SGHRS, CDR2 YFSETQ. Trimming took off 10 bases at V and 8 bases at J, with 18 bases between the two ends. CDR3 bases: TGCGCCGTAAGGGAGGGCCGCGGGGAAGCTTTCTTT. Translated, it gives CAVREGRGEAFF.

The chain uses TRBV30 and TRBJ2-5; the D is unclear. The V end was cut by 4 bases, the J end by 1 base, with 10 bases between. The germline gives CDR1 GTSNPN, CDR2 SVGIG (reference sequence). This CDR3 has 13 residues. The CDR3 region has the DNA TGTGCCTGGACTCGCCAGATCCAAGAGACCCAGTACTTC. Its translation is CAWTRQIQETQYF.

The table lists this clone with a count of one. The CDR3 DNA sequence: TGTGCCAGCAGCCCGCAGGGAGGGGCGGGTCAGCCCCAGCATTTT. This translates into CASSPQGGAGQPQHF. This rearrangement joins TRBV7-2 to TRBJ1-5; perhaps TRBD1 as D (5 bases). The CDR3 sequence is 15 residues long. V lost 5 bases to trimming and J lost 6 bases, with 17 bases between them. Germline V gene sequence: CDR1 SGHTA, CDR2 FQGNSA.

The chain is built from TRBV5-6 and TRBJ1-3, with D hard to call. V shed 1 base and J shed 4 bases, with 3 bases lying between them. The CDR3 runs 12 residues. The V gene's germline CDR1 is SGHDT and CDR2 YYEEEE. The CDR3 here is CASSLMGNTIYF. The CDR3 DNA follows: TGTGCCAGCAGCTTGATGGGAAACACCATATATTTT.

This clone was counted between two and nine times. J is TRBJ1-6 and V is TRBV4-3; no firm D call. Germline V gene sequence: CDR1 LGHNA, CDR2 YSLEER. V was cut by 1 base and J by 17 bases, with 15 bases left in between. This CDR3 spans 13 amino acids. The CDR3 sequence is CASSQGIEDRIHF. The CDR3 region has the DNA TGCGCCAGCAGCCAAGGAATCGAGGACCGCATCCACTTT.

This chain joins TRBV19 and TRBJ2-1; D call uncertain. With 4 bases removed from V and 0 bases from J, the gap between germline ends came to 10 bases. CDR3 length: 15 amino acids. Per the germline V gene, CDR1 is LNHDA and CDR2 is SQIVND (reference sequence). The CDR3 DNA sequence: TGTGCCAGTAGTAGGGTGATGAGCTCCTACAATGAGCAGTTCTTC. Its protein product is CASSRVMSSYNEQFF. Supplemented by reference TRBV19 and TRBJ2-1, the full variable domain reads DGGITQSPKYLFRKEGQNVTLSCEQNLNHDAMYWYRQDPGQGLRLIYYSQIVNDFQKGDIAEGYSVSREKKESFPLTVTSAQKNPTAFYLCASSRVMSSYNEQFFGPGTRLTVL.

V and J are TRBV5-1 and TRBJ1-1; D gene unclear. From germline, CDR1 is SGHRS and CDR2 YFSETQ. The CDR3 is 14 residues long. V was cut by 1 base and J by 0 bases, with 7 bases left in between. The CDR3 here is CASSLWILNTEAFF. DNA of the CDR3: TGCGCCAGCAGCTTGTGGATTTTGAACACTGAAGCTTTCTTT.

This chain uses TRBV27 with TRBJ2-1, with D perhaps TRBD1 (6 bases). The CDR3 sequence is 14 residues long. V lost 5 bases and J 5 bases, leaving 13 bases between the germline ends. Per the germline V gene, CDR1 is MNHEY and CDR2 is SMNVEV (reference sequence). CDR3 in amino acids: CASSPRTANNEQFF. DNA for the CDR3: TGTGCCAGCAGTCCACGGACAGCCAACAATGAGCAGTTCTTC.

The rearrangement uses TRBV5-1 and TRBJ1-2, with 11 bases aligning to TRBD1. The germline CDR1 and CDR2 sequences are SGHRS and YFSETQ. V was clipped by 3 bases and J by 4 bases; unmatched bases: 2. The CDR3 runs 14 residues. The DNA for the CDR3 is TGCGCCAGCAGCTGGGGGACAGGGGGCTATGGCTACACCTTC. Amino acids: CASSWGTGGYGYTF. The full variable domain, with the rest looked up from reference TRBV5-1 and TRBJ1-2, is KAGVTQTPRYLIKTRGQQVTLSCSPISGHRSVSWYQQTPGQGLQFLFEYFSETQRNKGNFPGRFSGRQFSNSRSEMNVSTLELGDSALYLCASSWGTGGYGYTFGSGTRLTVV.

The V call is TRBV11-3, the J call TRBJ1-5; D not certain. Per the germline V gene, CDR1 is SGHNT and CDR2 is YENEEA. Trimming cost V 2 bases and J 1 base, with 12 bases left between them. CDR3 length: 16 residues. The CDR3 spells CASSLCLSGSNQPQHF. The CDR3 bases are TGTGCCAGCAGCTTATGTTTATCGGGGAGCAATCAGCCCCAGCATTTT. Full variable domain (missing parts from reference TRBV11-3 and TRBJ1-5): EAGVVQSPRYKIIEKKQPVAFWCNPISGHNTLYWYLQNLGQGPELLIRYENEEAVDDSQLPKDRFSAERLKGVDSTLKIQPAELGDSAVYLCASSLCLSGSNQPQHFGDGTRLSIL.

V gene TRBV7-2 combines with J gene TRBJ2-7; D remains ambiguous. Germline V gene sequence: CDR1 SGHTA, CDR2 FQGNSA. CDR3 size: 12 residues. V was pared by 4 bases and J by 2 bases, with 6 bases between. The CDR3 DNA reads TGTGCCAGCAGCTCGGACGCCTACGAGCAGTACTTC. Protein sequence: CASSSDAYEQYF.

This clone was counted a few times. The CDR3 sequence: CASSTAGQGYGYTF. CDR3 nucleotides: TGTGCCAGCAGCACTGCAGGACAGGGCTATGGCTACACCTTC. V gene TRBV7-8 combines with J gene TRBJ1-2; TRBD1 aligns across 8 bases. The CDR3 spans 14 residues. V was pared by 5 bases and J by 4 bases, with 6 bases of the junction left unmatched. CDR1 and CDR2 (germline): SGHVS, FQNEAQ. Based on the CDR3 plus reference TRBV7-8 and TRBJ1-2, the full variable domain is GAGVSQSPRYKVAKRGQDVALRCDPISGHVSLFWYQQALGQGPEFLTYFQNEAQLDKSGLPSDRFFAERPEGSVSTLKIQRTQQEDSAVYLCASSTAGQGYGYTFGSGTRLTVV.

The chain carries TRBV5-4 and TRBJ2-5; tentative D call: TRBD2 (5 bases). V was pared by 4 bases and J by 4 bases, with 17 bases between. CDR3 length: 15 amino acids. Per the germline V gene, CDR1 is SGHNT and CDR2 is YYREEE (reference sequence). The CDR3 spells CASSPAWQSGETQYF. CDR3 DNA sequence: TGTGCCAGCAGCCCGGCGTGGCAGAGCGGAGAGACCCAGTACTTC.

The gene calls are TRBV7-9 and TRBJ2-3; no clear D. Germline V gene data show CDR1 as SEHNR and CDR2 as FQNEAQ (reference sequence). The CDR3 is made up of 15 amino acids. The V and J ends lost 3 bases and 0 bases respectively, with 10 bases between them. The CDR3 loop is CASSFSLSSTDTQYF. CDR3 in DNA: TGTGCCAGCAGCTTTAGCCTCTCGAGCACAGATACGCAGTATTTT.

This chain joins TRBV6-5 and TRBJ1-2; D remains unclear. Germline loops: CDR1 MNHEY, CDR2 SVGAGI. V dropped 5 bases and J dropped 0 bases, with 13 bases sitting between them. This CDR3 contains 15 residues. In nucleotides, the CDR3 is TGTGCCAGCAGTCCCAGGAGTGGGACTAACTATGGCTACACCTTC. Its translation is CASSPRSGTNYGYTF.

The chain combines TRBV18 with TRBJ2-7, with D uncertain. Germline-derived CDR1 and CDR2 are KGHSH and LQKENI. V shed 2 bases and J shed 0 bases, with 5 bases lying between them. The CDR3 length is 13 residues. The CDR3 loop reads CASSPGSSYEQYF. CDR3 coding DNA: TGTGCCAGCTCACCAGGCAGCTCCTACGAGCAGTACTTC.

The chain has TRBV5-1 and TRBJ1-1; unclear D gene. Germline lookup yields CDR1 SGHRS and CDR2 YFSETQ. The CDR3 consists of 14 residues. Trimming took 1 base from V and 0 from J, leaving 7 bases between them. The CDR3 DNA reads TGCGCCAGCAGCTTGTTTGGGGTGAACACTGAAGCTTTCTTT. Its protein product is CASSLFGVNTEAFF.

V is TRBV7-9 and J is TRBJ2-1; no clear D. The length of the CDR3 is 16 residues. Germline V gene lookup returns CDR1 SEHNR and CDR2 FQNEAQ (reference sequence). Trimming left V 6 bases short and J 5 bases short, with 20 bases between. Here the CDR3 DNA reads TGTGCCAGCAGGCACCCCGGAGCGAATAAAGACAATGAGCAGTTCTTC. This translates into CASRHPGANKDNEQFF.

The chain employs TRBV29-1 and TRBJ2-5; D is unclear. The CDR3 extends over 12 amino acids. Trimming shortened V by 6 bases and J by 3 bases, and 11 bases separated the two germline ends. Germline CDR1 SQVTM, CDR2 ANQGSEA. In DNA, the CDR3 is TGCAGCGTACCCGGTGGGGAAGAGACCCAGTACTTC. Protein product: CSVPGGEETQYF. The whole variable domain, remainder taken from reference TRBV29-1 and TRBJ2-5, is SAVISQKPSRDICQRGTSLTIQCQVDSQVTMMFWYRQQPGQSLTLIATANQGSEATYESGFVIDKFPISRPNLTFSTLTVSNMSPEDSSIYLCSVPGGEETQYFGPGTRLLVL.

The V and J genes are TRBV15 and TRBJ1-4; 9 nucleotides agree with TRBD1. Germline V gives CDR1 LNHNV, CDR2 YYDKDF (reference sequence). The CDR3 is made up of 16 amino acids. J gave up 8 bases and V 0 bases, and 7 bases lay outside the gene matches. The CDR3 region is CATSRDIGTGREKLFF. Here the CDR3 DNA reads TGTGCCACCAGCAGAGATATAGGGACAGGGCGGGAAAAACTGTTTTTT.

V and J are TRBV21-1 and TRBJ1-2; the table's D call of TRBD1 was not tested on the DNA. TRBV21-1 counts as a pseudogene. This CDR3 spans 21 amino acids. The CDR3 loop reads CASSKGTPGQPRSGQYYGYTF. DNA of the CDR3: TGTGCCAGCAGCAAAGGGACACCGGGACAACCCAGATCCGGGCAGTACTATGGCTACACCTTC.

The chain is built from TRBV15 and TRBJ1-4, with 8 bases aligning to TRBD1. CDR1 is LNHNV, CDR2 YYDKDF, per germline (reference sequence). V shed 4 bases and J 7 bases; nucleotides not matched to a gene: 8. This CDR3 spans 15 amino acids. Written as DNA, the CDR3 is TGTGCCACCAGCACAGGCAGGGGGCGCGGTGAAAAACTGTTTTTT. Protein sequence: CATSTGRGRGEKLFF.

V gene TRBV6-5 combines with J gene TRBJ2-4, with 8 bases lining up with TRBD1. The CDR3 runs to 14 residues. Germline CDR1 is MNHEY and CDR2 is SVGAGI. Trimming took 8 bases from V and 6 from J; bases not matched to a gene: 9. Here the CDR3 reads CASRTGSDINIQYF. In DNA, the CDR3 is TGTGCCAGCCGGACAGGGAGTGATATAAACATTCAGTACTTC.

V and J are TRBV15 and TRBJ1-2; a weak D match, TRBD1 (6 bases). Trimming left V 0 bases short and J 4 bases short, with 21 bases between. CDR1 and CDR2 (germline): LNHNV, YYDKDF (reference sequence). The CDR3 contains 18 residues. The CDR3 is CATSRDLVVGGALYGYTF. Here the CDR3 DNA reads TGTGCCACCAGCAGAGATCTGGTGGTGGGGGGCGCCCTCTATGGCTACACCTTC.